This note documents a single T cell receptor (beta chain) sequence. Its matching antigen is unknown. Likely unrecorded immune exposures existed in these nominally healthy donors. Primers for the PCR totalled 60 Vbeta and 13 Jbeta. This table comes from immunoSEQ multiplex PCR, and its TCRdb copy is limited to in-frame clones, with some not included. The table lists roughly 69,000 clones. The data stem from a study of cytomegalovirus exposure and HLA in healthy donors. Study at large: Earlier, almost 120 million unique TCR beta sequences were recovered from around 200 million T cells by an analysis. Counted in an early data release were approximately 85 million unique TCRs from HLA-typed donors.

General observations from the study: HLA alleles were associated with 17,000 or so TCR beta sequences in a later analysis at 0.05 false discovery rate.

The sequenced sample was PBMCs. The sequence was collected from a woman aged 30 to 39 in good health and CMV-seronegative.

As DNA, the CDR3 is TGTGCCAGCAGTGAACAGGCAGGGCAGACCGGGGAGCTGTTTTTT. Protein: CASSEQAGQTGELFF. The chain is built from TRBV6-1 and TRBJ2-2; possible D gene TRBD1, 5 bases. Germline V CDR1 and CDR2: MNHNS, SASEGT. Between the trimmed V and J ends, which lost 2 bases and 5 bases, there was a span of 12 bases. CDR3 length: 15 amino acids.